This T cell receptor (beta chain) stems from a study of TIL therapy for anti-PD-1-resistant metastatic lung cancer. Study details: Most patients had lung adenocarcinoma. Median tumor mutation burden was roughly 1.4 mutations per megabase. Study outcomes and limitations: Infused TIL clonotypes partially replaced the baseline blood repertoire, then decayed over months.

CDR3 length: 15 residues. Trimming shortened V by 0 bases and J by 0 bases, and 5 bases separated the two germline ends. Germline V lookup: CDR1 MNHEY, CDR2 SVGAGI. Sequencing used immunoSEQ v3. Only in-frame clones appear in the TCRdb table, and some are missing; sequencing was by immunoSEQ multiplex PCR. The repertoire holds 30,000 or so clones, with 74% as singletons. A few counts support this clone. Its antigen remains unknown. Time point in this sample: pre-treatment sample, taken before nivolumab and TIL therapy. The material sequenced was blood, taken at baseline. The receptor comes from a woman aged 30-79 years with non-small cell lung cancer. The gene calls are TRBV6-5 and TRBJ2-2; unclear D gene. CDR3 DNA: TGTGCCAGCAGTTACTCGTGGTCGAACACCGGGGAGCTGTTTTTT. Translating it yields CASSYSWSNTGELFF.